The rows below give T cell receptor beta chains drawn from one sample of a study of T cells after yellow fever vaccination. TCRdb redid the calling of the 5' RACE reads with MiXCR, one entry per CDR3 protein. The repertoire includes 250,000 to 400,000 distinct CDR3 sequences, approximately 4% of them detected once, and 15% to 20% sits in the top ten. The sample in question was PBMCs, obtained 15 days after the yellow fever booster vaccination. These TCRs come from a man between 18 and 35 years old who received the YFV17D yellow fever vaccine. Each CDR3 is given with its conserved first and last residue. The order of the fields is CDR3 DNA, CDR3 protein, J gene, V gene, D gene, clone size. D genes are given only for firm matches. Size is stated for part of the rows, as once, few or many counts, or as a class when the clone is expanded.

TGTGCCAGCAGCGCCAGCGGGACAGTCAACACCGGGGAGCTGTTTTTT,CASSASGTVNTGELFF,TRBJ2-2,TRBV5-6,NA,few
TGTGCCAGCAGCGTTGCCGGACAGGGGGACAATGAGCAGTTCTTC,CASSVAGQGDNEQFF,TRBJ2-1,TRBV9,TRBD1,many
TGTGCCAGCAGTGACGGGACAGGGGGCAACACCGGGGAGCTGTTTTTT,CASSDGTGGNTGELFF,TRBJ2-2,TRBV6-4,TRBD1,many
TGTGCCAGCTCCGGGGGGGTGGTTGGTTCACCCCTCCACTTT,CASSGGVVGSPLHF,TRBJ1-6,TRBV6-5,NA,few
TGCGCCAGCAGCCAATCGACCAGCAGATTCGTCTCTGGGGCCAACGTCCTGACTTTC,CASSQSTSRFVSGANVLTF,TRBJ2-6,TRBV4-3,NA,many
TGTGCCAGCAGCTTAGAGGGGATCTCCTACAATGAGCAGTTCTTC,CASSLEGISYNEQFF,TRBJ2-1,TRBV7-3,NA,few
TGTGCCAGCAGGACGGGATCCGGGACAGGGATCAGTGAGCAGTTCTTC,CASRTGSGTGISEQFF,TRBJ2-1,TRBV12-3/TRBV12-4,TRBD1,NA
TGCAGCGCTAAAGGACTAGCGGGGGGGCCGCAGGTTCCAGATACGCAGTATTTT,CSAKGLAGGPQVPDTQYF,TRBJ2-3,TRBV29-1,TRBD2,NA
TGTGCCAGCAGCCCACTAGATTACGAGCAGTACTTC,CASSPLDYEQYF,TRBJ2-7,TRBV7-2,NA,many
TGTGCCAGCAGCTTAGCGGCAGGACGCAACACCGGGGAGCTGTTTTTT,CASSLAAGRNTGELFF,TRBJ2-2,TRBV7-2,NA,many
TGCGCCAGCAGAAAGGACTACCTTGGGCAGTATTTT,CASRKDYLGQYF,TRBJ2-3,TRBV10-2,NA,NA
TGCGCCAGCAGCTTGGGGCAGAGAAACATTCAGTACTTC,CASSLGQRNIQYF,TRBJ2-4,TRBV5-1,NA,few
TGTGCCAGCAGCCAATTTACGGGGACAGATACGCAGTATTTT,CASSQFTGTDTQYF,TRBJ2-3,TRBV4-2,NA,NA
TGTGCCAGCAGCGCCGATACACGGGACAGCTTCCATGAGCAGTTCTTC,CASSADTRDSFHEQFF,TRBJ2-1,TRBV9,TRBD1,NA
TGTGCCAGCAGTTTAGGGTCGACAGGGCGGCAGCCCCAGCATTTT,CASSLGSTGRQPQHF,TRBJ1-5,TRBV12-3/TRBV12-4,TRBD1,few
TGTGCCAGCAGCCCCGGGCTCCGGCAGGCTGAAGCTTTCTTT,CASSPGLRQAEAFF,TRBJ1-1,TRBV7-2,NA,NA
TGCAGCCAAGTGCCCGGGACGGTCAATGGCTACACCTTC,CSQVPGTVNGYTF,TRBJ1-2,TRBV29-1,NA,many
TGTGCCAGCAGCTTAGGGGGGGGATCGGACCTACTTAGCAATCAGCCCCAGCATTTT,CASSLGGGSDLLSNQPQHF,TRBJ1-5,TRBV7-8,NA,few
TGCGCCAGCAGCCAAGACGGGGGGCTCCCCGGGGAGCTGTTTTTT,CASSQDGGLPGELFF,TRBJ2-2,TRBV4-3,NA,NA
TGCGCCAGCAGCTTGGAGGCGGTAGGGGAGACCCAGTACTTC,CASSLEAVGETQYF,TRBJ2-5,TRBV5-1,NA,many
TGTGCCAGCAGTTTACAAAGTCAAGAGACCCAGTACTTC,CASSLQSQETQYF,TRBJ2-5,TRBV12-3/TRBV12-4,NA,NA